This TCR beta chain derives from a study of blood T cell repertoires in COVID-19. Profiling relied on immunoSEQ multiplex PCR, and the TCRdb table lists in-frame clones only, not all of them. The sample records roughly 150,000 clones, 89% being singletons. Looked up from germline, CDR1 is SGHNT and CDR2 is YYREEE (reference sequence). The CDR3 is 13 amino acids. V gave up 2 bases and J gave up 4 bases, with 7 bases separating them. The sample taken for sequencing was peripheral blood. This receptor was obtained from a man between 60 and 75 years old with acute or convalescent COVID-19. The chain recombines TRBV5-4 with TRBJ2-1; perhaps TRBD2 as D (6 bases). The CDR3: CASSFGTYNEQFF. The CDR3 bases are TGTGCCAGCAGCTTTGGGACTTACAATGAGCAGTTCTTC.